This T cell receptor beta chain emerged from a study of T cell responses to AZD1222 COVID-19 vaccine. Method: immunoSEQ multiplex PCR; TCRdb's copy keeps in-frame clones and lacks some. The table has 100,000 to 130,000 clones, around 92% seen once. General study points: White British donors predominated, females outnumbered males, and clonal diversity was possibly underestimated. Repertoires were collected only later (after the peak T cell response had occurred).

CDR3 length: 14 amino acids. The germline V gene encodes CDR1 MNHEY and CDR2 SVGEGT. Trimming pared 1 base from V and 5 bases from J, leaving 6 bases between. Concerning this clone itself: The antigen is not known.

The specimen comprised peripheral blood, sampled 28 days after the second AZD1222 dose. The clonotype originates from an adult who received the AZD1222 COVID-19 vaccine. The genes are TRBV6-2 or TRBV6-3 and TRBJ1-6; D remains ambiguous. The CDR3 here is CASSYLLNNSPLHF. The CDR3 coding sequence is TGTGCCAGCAGTTACTTGCTCAATAATTCACCCCTCCACTTT.